A single sample gave rise to the 19 T cell receptor beta chains below, sequenced in a study of T cells in Graves' hyperthyroidism and ophthalmopathy. TCR beta CDR3 regions were amplified from RNA transcripts. First-round RT-PCR targeting the TCR CDR3 was performed with the HTBI primer set. MiXCR, applied by TCRdb to the multiplex PCR reads, yields one record per CDR3 protein. The sample includes around 540,000 distinct CDR3 sequences, about 15% of them seen just once. Material for sequencing was blood. These receptors were obtained from a woman aged 25-40 years with Graves' ophthalmopathy.

This clonotype appeared many times. The rearrangement joins TRBV3-1 to TRBJ2-7; D gene uncertain. Germline V gene sequence: CDR1 LGHDT, CDR2 YNNKEL (reference sequence). Trimming cost V 3 bases and J 0 bases, with 9 bases left between them. The CDR3 runs 14 residues. For the CDR3, the DNA is TGTGCCAGCAGCCATCTAGGTAGCTCCTACGAGCAGTACTTC. Residues: CASSHLGSSYEQYF.

The genes are TRBV20-1 and TRBJ2-5; TRBD2 agrees at 7 bases. This CDR3 has 14 residues. The germline gives CDR1 DFQATT, CDR2 SNEGSKA (reference sequence). V lost 6 bases and J lost 4; bases outside the gene matches: 11. The CDR3 region has the DNA TGCAGTGCCCCTAGGGACGGGAGGCCAGAGACCCAGTACTTC. Amino acid sequence: CSAPRDGRPETQYF.

V and J are TRBV5-6 and TRBJ1-2; no definite D call. Trimming left V 1 base short and J 5 bases short, with 9 bases between. The germline V gene encodes CDR1 SGHDT and CDR2 YYEEEE. CDR3 length: 13 amino acids. The CDR3 DNA sequence: TGTGCCAGCAGCTTGACGCGGCAGTATGGCTACACCTTC. It encodes CASSLTRQYGYTF.

The chain uses TRBV10-1 and TRBJ2-1; D gene unclear. Germline CDR1 is WNHNN and CDR2 is SYGVQD (reference sequence). The CDR3 runs 13 residues. Between the trimmed V and J ends, which lost 5 bases and 5 bases, there was a span of 10 bases. The DNA of the CDR3 is TGCGCCAGCAGTCCTCGAGATCACAATGAGCAGTTCTTC. Its protein product is CASSPRDHNEQFF.

A remark on this clonotype: This may come from a read error, since a much larger clone is one base off. The CDR3 sequence is CAWSVPSGNLPWNEQFF. Here the CDR3 DNA reads TGTGCCTGGAGTGTACCCAGCGGGAATTTACCTTGGAATGAGCAGTTCTTC. The chain combines TRBV30 with TRBJ2-1, with TRBD2 matching 7 bases. V lost 0 bases, J lost 7 bases, and 15 bases stayed unmatched. CDR1 and CDR2 from the germline V gene are GTSNPN and SVGIG (reference sequence). The CDR3 is 17 amino acids.

The V and J genes are TRBV5-1 and TRBJ2-1; D unclear. The V gene's germline CDR1 is SGHRS and CDR2 YFSETQ. CDR3 length equals 11 residues. The germline V and J ends were trimmed by 8 bases and 9 bases, with 12 bases remaining between them. The CDR3 DNA reads TGCGCCAGGACGACGAAGAGTGAGCAGTTCTTC. It codes for CARTTKSEQFF.

There are a few counts of this clonotype. The V call is TRBV12-3 or TRBV12-4, the J call TRBJ2-1; D may be TRBD1 or TRBD2 (5 bases each). The CDR3 extends over 13 amino acids. Trimming removed 5 bases from V and 8 bases from J, with 13 bases in between. The CDR3, as DNA: TGTGCCAGCAGTGACGGGGCCTGGGATGAGCAGTTCTTC. This encodes CASSDGAWDEQFF.

The V gene is TRBV7-8, the J gene TRBJ2-1, with D hard to call. The CDR3 sequence is 13 residues long. Trimming removed 10 bases from V and 0 bases from J, with 10 bases in between. Germline values: CDR1 SGHVS, CDR2 FQNEAQ. CDR3 DNA sequence: TGTGCCAAGACCCGCTACTCCTACAATGAGCAGTTCTTC. Translating it yields CAKTRYSYNEQFF. Based on the CDR3 plus reference TRBV7-8 and TRBJ2-1, the full variable domain is GAGVSQSPRYKVAKRGQDVALRCDPISGHVSLFWYQQALGQGPEFLTYFQNEAQLDKSGLPSDRFFAERPEGSVSTLKIQRTQQEDSAVYLCAKTRYSYNEQFFGPGTRLTVL.

In its sample, this clonotype was seen many times. This chain links TRBV3-1 with TRBJ1-5; the D gene is possibly TRBD1 (6 bases). The V gene's germline CDR1 is LGHDT and CDR2 YNNKEL (reference sequence). This CDR3 has 14 residues. Trimming removed 1 base at V and 3 bases at J, with 7 bases between. CDR3 sequence (DNA): TGTGCCAGCAGCCAAGGGACAGCCAATCAGCCCCAGCATTTT. Amino acids: CASSQGTANQPQHF.

This clonotype was recorded at least ten times. CDR3 in amino acids: CAWSEQGAALHF. CDR3 coding DNA: TGTGCCTGGAGTGAACAGGGGGCGGCCCTCCACTTT. The rearrangement joins TRBV30 to TRBJ1-6; 9 bases align to TRBD1. Germline trimming cut 1 base from V and 14 bases from J; bases unmatched to any gene: 3. CDR1 and CDR2 from the germline V gene are GTSNPN and SVGIG (reference sequence). The CDR3 is 12 amino acids.

The chain is built from TRBV7-3 and TRBJ2-3; TRBD2 agrees at 7 bases. CDR3 length: 14 amino acids. The ends lost 3 bases at V and 4 bases at J; junction bases unmatched: 4. Germline V lookup: CDR1 SGHTA, CDR2 FQGTGA. CDR3 nucleotide sequence: TGTGCCAGCAGCTTGGGGACTAAGGCAGATACGCAGTATTTT. Its translation: CASSLGTKADTQYF.

The rearrangement joins TRBV9 to TRBJ2-1; the D is unclear. The CDR3 totals 15 residues. Trimming removed 0 bases from V and 0 bases from J, with 7 bases in between. Per the germline V gene, CDR1 is SGDLS and CDR2 is YYNGEE. CDR3 sequence (DNA): TGTGCCAGCAGCGTAGAGGCGGTCTCCTACAATGAGCAGTTCTTC. Its protein product is CASSVEAVSYNEQFF.

This clonotype was detected only a few times. The gene calls are TRBV6-1 and TRBJ1-6; D is possibly TRBD1 (5 bases). This CDR3 spans 13 amino acids. Germline-derived CDR1 and CDR2 are MNHNS and SASEGT. V lost 7 bases and J 4 bases, leaving 8 bases between the germline ends. The CDR3 loop is CASTGVYNSPLHF. CDR3 nucleotides: TGTGCCAGCACGGGGGTATATAATTCACCCCTCCACTTT.

The chain employs TRBV7-2 and TRBJ2-2; 7 bases agree with TRBD2. Germline values: CDR1 SGHTA, CDR2 FQGNSA. The CDR3 is made up of 16 amino acids. With 3 bases clipped from V and 6 bases from J, the junction kept 10 bases outside the gene matches. CDR3 protein: CASSLERDPRAGELFF. The CDR3 DNA reads TGTGCCAGCAGCTTGGAGCGGGACCCGAGGGCCGGGGAGCTGTTTTTT.

As concerns this clonotype: At one of its ends the junction is not consistent with the germline gene, which may arise from a read error. In DNA, the CDR3 is TGCAGTGCACCCCTAGCGGGAGGGCCGACAGATACGCAGTGTTTT. It codes for CSAPLAGGPTDTQCF. The chain has TRBV20-1 and TRBJ2-3; 12 nucleotides match TRBD2. This CDR3 contains 15 residues. Germline CDR1 and CDR2: DFQATT and SNEGSKA (reference sequence).

In its sample, this clonotype was seen many times. The chain uses TRBV27 and TRBJ1-2; D gene uncertain. V was pared by 1 base and J by 2 bases, with 11 bases between. The CDR3 is 15 residues long. In germline, CDR1 is MNHEY, CDR2 SMNVEV (reference sequence). The CDR3 sequence is CASSLYRMGNYGYTF. The CDR3 DNA reads TGTGCCAGCAGTTTATATAGGATGGGAAACTATGGCTACACCTTC.

This clonotype has a count of ten or more. The chain has TRBV12-3 or TRBV12-4 and TRBJ2-1; 7 positions agree with TRBD1. Trimming cost V 3 bases and J 8 bases; bases outside gene matches: 7. CDR3 size: 14 residues. The CDR3 sequence is CASSFWSQGDEQFF. The DNA of the CDR3 is TGTGCCAGCAGTTTCTGGAGCCAGGGGGATGAGCAGTTCTTC.

This clonotype was counted only a few times. This rearrangement joins TRBV4-2 to TRBJ2-1; D gene ambiguous. V lost 0 bases, J lost 6 bases, and 12 bases lay in between. Germline CDR1 reads LGHNA; CDR2 reads YNFKEQ. CDR3 length: 15 residues. The CDR3 is CASSQDSGLGNEQFF. CDR3 sequence (DNA): TGTGCCAGCAGCCAAGATAGTGGATTAGGCAATGAGCAGTTCTTC.

This clonotype showed up many times. This sequence joins TRBV30 and TRBJ1-2; D might be TRBD1 (6 bases). This CDR3 region has 13 residues. The V gene's germline CDR1 is GTSNPN and CDR2 SVGIG (reference sequence). Trimming stripped 4 bases from V and 4 bases from J, with 13 bases between. The CDR3 nucleotides read TGTGCCTGGACCGACAGGCCTTTCTATGGCTACACCTTC. This encodes CAWTDRPFYGYTF.